This TCR beta chain was observed in a study of beta chain features in type 1 diabetes. Expressed TCRB transcripts were sequenced after all isolated RNA was converted to cDNA. Here immunoSEQ multiplex PCR was the method, and the copy in TCRdb shows in-frame clones only, minus some. Here the sample spans 600,000 to 650,000 clones, roughly 15% being singletons. V was pared by 8 bases and J by 7 bases, with 13 bases of the junction left unmatched. Germline CDR1 GTSNPN, CDR2 SVGIG (reference sequence). This CDR3 contains 14 residues. The TCR sequence derives from a man between 18 and 29 years old in good health. The sequencing input was naive CD4+ T cells from blood. The chain carries TRBV30 and TRBJ1-4; 7 bases fit TRBD1. In DNA, the CDR3 is TGTGCCCTGAAGGAGACAGGGCGGATTGAAAAACTGTTTTTT. Translation: CALKETGRIEKLFF.